A selection of T cell receptor beta chains follows, all from one sample in a study of blood T cell repertoires in COVID-19. Here immunoSEQ multiplex PCR was the method, and the copy in TCRdb shows in-frame clones only, minus some. This table holds about 270,000 clones, 85% to 90% found once. Material: PBMCs or T cells enriched from blood (not recorded which). These TCRs come from a woman in her twenties or thirties with acute COVID-19. The CDR3 runs from the conserved cysteine through the conserved F or W. D genes are given only for firm matches. Clone size is shown for a subset of rows, as once, few, many or a class of expanded clone.

length,D,J,V,size,DNA,CDR3
12,TRBD2,TRBJ2-1,TRBV5-8,-,TGTGCCAGCAGCTTGCAAGGACTAGCGTCGTTCTTC,CASSLQGLASFF
14,TRBD1,TRBJ2-7,TRBV15,-,TGTGCCACCAGAACGACAGGGGGTTCCTACGAGCAGTACTTC,CATRTTGGSYEQYF
14,-,TRBJ2-7,TRBV6-2/TRBV6-3,-,TGTGCCAGCAGTTATCAGGGAGGCGTTGGCGAGCAGTACTTC,CASSYQGGVGEQYF
15,-,TRBJ2-7,TRBV11-2,-,TGTGCCAGCAGCTTTAGTTTTTCGAAATCCTACGAGCAGTACTTC,CASSFSFSKSYEQYF
14,TRBD1,TRBJ2-7,TRBV6-2/TRBV6-3,-,TGTGCCAGCAGTCAGGGGGACCTATTGGACGAGCAGTACTTC,CASSQGDLLDEQYF
13,-,TRBJ1-3,TRBV27,-,TGTGCCAGCCTAGATGCGATTGGAAACACCATATATTTT,CASLDAIGNTIYF
16,TRBD2,TRBJ2-3,TRBV11-2,few,TGTGCCAGCAGCCCGACTAGCGGGAGTGTAACAGATACGCAGTATTTT,CASSPTSGSVTDTQYF
14,-,TRBJ1-1,TRBV6-5,-,TGTGCCAGCAGTTACTCCGGAGAGAACACTGAAGCTTTCTTT,CASSYSGENTEAFF
17,TRBD2,TRBJ2-1,TRBV28,-,TGTGCCAGCAGTTCACTGAAACTAGCGGGAGCCTACAATGAGCAGTTCTTC,CASSSLKLAGAYNEQFF
14,-,TRBJ1-1,TRBV18,-,TGTGCCAGCTCACCGGGGGGGATGAACACTGAAGCTTTCTTT,CASSPGGMNTEAFF
17,TRBD1,TRBJ1-2,TRBV25-1,-,TGTGCCAGCAGTTACCCTTGGGCCGGGACAGGGGGCGGTGGCTACACCTTC,CASSYPWAGTGGGGYTF
13,-,TRBJ2-2,TRBV28,-,TGTGCCAGCAGGGGGGCGAACCCCGGGGAGCTGTTTTTT,CASRGANPGELFF
13,-,TRBJ1-2,TRBV12-3/TRBV12-4,-,TGTGCCAGCAGGACTTTGCGGACAGATCCCTACACCTTC,CASRTLRTDPYTF
14,-,TRBJ1-1,TRBV7-9,-,TGTGCCAGCAGCTCCGTCGGAGGGAACACTGAAGCTTTCTTT,CASSSVGGNTEAFF